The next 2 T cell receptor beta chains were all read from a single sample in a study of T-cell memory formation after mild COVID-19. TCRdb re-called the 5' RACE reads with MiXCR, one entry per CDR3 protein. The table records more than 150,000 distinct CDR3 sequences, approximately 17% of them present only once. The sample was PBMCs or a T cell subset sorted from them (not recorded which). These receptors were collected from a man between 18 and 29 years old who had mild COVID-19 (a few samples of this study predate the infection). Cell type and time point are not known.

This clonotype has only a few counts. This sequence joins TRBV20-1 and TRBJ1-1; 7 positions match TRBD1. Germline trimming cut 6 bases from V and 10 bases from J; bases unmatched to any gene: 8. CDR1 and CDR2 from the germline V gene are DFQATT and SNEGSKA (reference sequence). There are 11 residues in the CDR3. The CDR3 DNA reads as TGCAGTGCCCCGACAGGGCTAGGAGCTTTCTTT. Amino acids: CSAPTGLGAFF.

This chain's CDR3 is CASSQTRGEGEKLFF. CDR3 DNA: TGCGCCAGCAGCCAAACGAGGGGAGAGGGTGAAAAACTGTTTTTT. The genes are TRBV4-3 and TRBJ1-4, with D tentatively TRBD1 (5 bases). CDR1 and CDR2 (germline): LGHNA, YSLEER. Trimming stripped 2 bases from V and 7 bases from J, with 14 bases between. The CDR3 loop spans 15 amino acids.